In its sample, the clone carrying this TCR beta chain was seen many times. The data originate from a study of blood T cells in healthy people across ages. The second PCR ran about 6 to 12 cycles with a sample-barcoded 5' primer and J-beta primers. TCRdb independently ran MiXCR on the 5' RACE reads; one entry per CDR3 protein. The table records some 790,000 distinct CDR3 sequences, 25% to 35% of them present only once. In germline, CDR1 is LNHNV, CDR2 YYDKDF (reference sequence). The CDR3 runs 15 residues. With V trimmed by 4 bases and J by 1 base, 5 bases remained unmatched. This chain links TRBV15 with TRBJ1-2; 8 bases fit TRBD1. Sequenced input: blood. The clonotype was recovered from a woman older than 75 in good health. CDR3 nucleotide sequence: TGTGCCACCAGCAAGGGACAGGCGATTAACTATGGCTACACCTTC. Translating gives CATSKGQAINYGYTF.